Included here is one T cell receptor (beta chain) sequence, with context. No cognate antigen has been identified for it. An end of the junction differs from the germline gene, which may be a read error. The method was PCR. Data came from a NextSeq 500. Bulk TCR libraries were generated as previously described, with the TCR primers listed in Table S5 used. Purification of total RNA was performed with the Qiagen AllPrep DNA/RNA kit. Before analysis, reads from multiple sequencing runs of one library were combined. Per the authors' processing: Reads were retained only if an exact TCR constant sequence was present, and the retained reads were trimmed to 150 nt and grouped according to their 12-nt molecular barcodes. Reads inside each barcode group were sub-clustered using a 15% Levenshtein threshold, and a quality-weighted consensus sequence was constructed for each RNA molecule. Non-functional sequences were discarded, and so were lower-count sequences lying one edit away from another sequence. Barcode sub-clusters with fewer than 20% of the maximum read count were removed, based on fitting two negative binomial distributions. TCRdb reran the public reads through fastp at Q25 and MiXCR, keeping productive beta chains. Rows are combined by CDR3 protein, so each entry shows the most common genes and DNA. The V and J calls were not made by the authors but by TCRdb's processing. Present in this sample are under 800,000 distinct CDR3 sequences, around 25% of which were seen just once. About 0.84% of the sample belongs to the ten largest clones.

This sample is part of a study of molecular identifiers for immune sequencing clone quantification (dated 2018 in TCRdb). Study-wide context: For a replicate experiment, RNA from approximately 20,000 or 98,000 naive CD8 T cells was divided into five aliquots, and four of the five aliquots were sequenced. The study was a methods study using CD8 T cells to benchmark molecular-identifier clustering-based TCR repertoire sequencing (MIDCIRS) and TCR RNA copy counting.

Naive CD8 T cell libraries were made from roughly 18,000 to 920,000 sorted cells using 10%, 30% or 50% of purified RNA. On a BD FACSAria II, naive CD8 T cells were FACS-sorted as CD8+CD4-CCR7+CD45RA+ and collected into RLT Plus buffer. To test detection sensitivity, Jurkat RNA equal to under 13 TCR copies was added to samples of about 20,000-1,000,000 naive CD8 T cells. Enrichment of CD8 T cells was performed with RosetteSep CD8+ T Cell Enrichment Cocktail and Ficoll-Paque, after which ACK red cell lysis was carried out. Broader findings and caveats from the paper: Spiked-in Jurkat TCR RNA (around nine copies' worth), which is not part of the donor repertoire, was contained in the naive libraries. About 2.9 recovered TCR RNA copies per cell were obtained by modeling, versus around 10 by digital PCR, implying a capture efficiency of 25% to 35%. Identical TCR molecules sharing a barcode could cause highly expanded clone sizes to be underestimated. A single cell's worth of spiked-in Jurkat TCR RNA was reported detectable even among under 1.3 million naive CD8 T cells. When barcode sub-clustering was left out, chimeric consensus sequences inflated TCR diversity, with chimeras reaching as high as 47%. In CMV-specific effector cells, over 98% of molecules were held by clones above 20 RNA copies, whereas under 1% of molecules were held by such clones in naive cells.

Sequenced: naive CD8+ T cells from blood, with Jurkat cell RNA spiked in. This specimen's cell subset or site label, per the study, means: FACS-sorted CD8+CD4-CCR7+CD45RA+ naive T cells. The source of this sequence is a human donor in good health. Some libraries in this study had Jurkat cell RNA spiked in.

The CDR3 amino acid sequence is: CASGLGGGVDIQYF. The sequence in DNA is TGTGCCAGCGGTTTAGGCGGGGGGGTTGACATTCAGTACTTC. The receptor chain draws on TRBV27 and TRBJ2-4, with 9 bases in between that match TRBD2. The CDR3 starts with the cysteine, ends with the phenylalanine, and has 14 residues. Here the CDR3 DNA is all that survives: 42 bases in frame from base 1. Taken from the germline V gene (reference sequence), the CDR1 and CDR2 loops are MNHEY and SMNVEV.